These T cell receptor beta chains were read from a single sample in a study of human T cells and chemical hapten exposure. Each CDR3 protein is one row after TCRdb ran MiXCR on the RACE reads. Among some 110,000 distinct CDR3 sequences listed, less than 40% were seen once. Sequenced material: whole blood, taken in connection with sensitization to the hapten diphenylcyclopropenone (DPC). The origin of the receptors is a man aged 35-49 years with alopecia areata. Some clones in this sample may be carry-over from other donors' samples. Both conserved end residues are part of each CDR3. A D gene is named only where the DNA matches it firmly. The listing skips clone size in some rows; elsewhere it reads once, few, many or a size class.

j_call,clone_size,cdr3_length,v_call,d_call,cdr3_aa,cdr3_nt
TRBJ2-6,few,17,TRBV18,.,CASSPGREESGANVLTF,TGTGCCAGCTCTCCCGGCAGGGAGGAATCTGGGGCCAACGTCCTGACTTTC
TRBJ2-3,many,15,TRBV7-2,.,CASSLGRVGTDTQYF,TGTGCCAGCAGCTTGGGCAGGGTTGGCACAGATACGCAGTATTTT
TRBJ2-5,.,13,TRBV12-3/TRBV12-4,.,CASSFSGQETQYF,TGTGCCAGCAGTTTCAGCGGCCAAGAGACCCAGTACTTC
TRBJ2-1,few,17,TRBV12-3/TRBV12-4,.,CASSLADLPSTANEQFF,TGTGCCAGCAGTTTAGCGGACCTGCCCTCTACCGCAAATGAGCAGTTCTTC
TRBJ2-3,few,13,TRBV4-1,.,CASSQDRPDTQYF,TGCGCCAGCAGCCAAGATAGACCCGATACGCAGTATTTT
TRBJ1-5,.,17,TRBV10-3,.,CAISEGPGLRMDQPQHF,TGTGCCATCAGTGAGGGCCCGGGCCTCAGGATGGATCAGCCCCAGCATTTT
TRBJ2-3,.,17,TRBV5-4,TRBD2,CASRRGLAGAEADTQYF,TGTGCCAGCAGACGGGGACTAGCGGGAGCTGAGGCAGATACGCAGTATTTT
TRBJ2-7,.,19,TRBV6-2/TRBV6-3,TRBD2,CASSSPSRLTSGTSYEQYF,TGTGCCAGCAGTTCCCCATCCCGATTGACTAGCGGGACCTCCTACGAGCAGTACTTC
TRBJ2-1,.,15,TRBV9,.,CASSVFGSPVDEQFF,TGTGCCAGCAGCGTATTCGGGAGTCCGGTCGATGAGCAGTTCTTC
TRBJ2-7,few,14,TRBV6-5,TRBD1,CASSIRDSSYEQYF,TGTGCCAGCAGCATAAGGGACAGCTCCTACGAGCAGTACTTC
TRBJ1-5,few,15,TRBV28,.,CASSFGGPSNQPQHF,TGTGCCAGCAGTTTTGGGGGTCCGAGCAATCAGCCCCAGCATTTT
TRBJ1-5,few,16,TRBV28,.,CASSLWAGSGNQPQHF,TGTGCCAGCAGTTTATGGGCCGGGAGTGGCAATCAGCCCCAGCATTTT
TRBJ2-1,.,15,TRBV4-3,TRBD2,CASSQEGTRFNEQFF,TGCGCCAGCAGCCAAGAGGGGACTAGATTTAATGAGCAGTTCTTC
TRBJ2-2,.,17,TRBV24-1,TRBD1,CATSDSGQGARTGELFF,TGTGCCACCAGTGATTCAGGACAGGGGGCGCGTACCGGGGAGCTGTTTTTT
TRBJ1-6,.,14,TRBV3-1,TRBD1,CASSLQGRNSPLHF,TGTGCCAGCAGTTTACAGGGGCGTAATTCACCCCTCCACTTT
TRBJ2-7,.,13,TRBV20-1,TRBD2,CSAYASGPAEQYF,TGCAGTGCCTATGCTAGCGGGCCGGCCGAGCAGTACTTC
TRBJ2-3,few,16,TRBV7-9,.,CASSPRLGRGTDTQYF,TGTGCCAGCAGCCCTAGATTGGGCCGGGGAACAGATACGCAGTATTTT
TRBJ2-3,.,14,TRBV3-1,.,CASRPGSDTGTQYF,TGTGCCAGCAGACCCGGGTCAGATACGGGTACGCAGTATTTT
TRBJ1-2,.,13,TRBV7-8,.,CASSPRTGYSYNF,TGTGCCAGCAGCCCCAGGACGGGTTATAGCTACAACTTC
TRBJ1-5,.,13,TRBV24-1,.,CATSGGGNQPQHF,TGTGCCACCAGTGGGGGGGGCAATCAGCCCCAGCATTTT
TRBJ2-6,.,15,TRBV28,.,CASSSRQRVANVLTF,TGTGCCAGCAGTTCTCGACAGCGCGTGGCCAACGTCCTGACTTTC
TRBJ1-5,.,15,TRBV7-8,.,CASSLSTGYNQPQHF,TGTGCCAGCAGCTTAAGTACAGGGTATAATCAGCCCCAGCATTTT
TRBJ1-5,once,16,TRBV7-2,.,CASSYQAFRTNQPQHF,TGTGCCAGCAGCTATCAGGCTTTCCGCACCAATCAGCCCCAGCATTTT
TRBJ1-5,.,15,TRBV7-6,.,CASSLFRDPSQPQHF,TGTGCCAGCAGCTTATTTAGGGACCCTTCACAGCCCCAGCATTTT
TRBJ2-7,.,11,TRBV6-2/TRBV6-3,TRBD2,CASGGSHEQYF,TGTGCCAGCGGCGGGAGCCACGAGCAGTACTTC
TRBJ2-4,few,12,TRBV7-2,.,CASSGFLDIQYF,TGTGCCAGCAGCGGGTTCTTGGACATTCAGTACTTC
TRBJ2-2,.,13,TRBV6-6,.,CASSYLATGELFF,TGTGCCAGCAGTTACTTAGCCACCGGGGAGCTGTTTTTT
TRBJ2-1,.,14,TRBV29-1,TRBD2,CSVRTSGFYNEQFF,TGCAGCGTTAGGACTAGCGGGTTCTACAATGAGCAGTTCTTC
TRBJ2-4,.,16,TRBV7-2,TRBD1,CASSIGQALAKNIQYF,TGTGCCAGCAGCATTGGACAGGCTTTGGCCAAAAACATTCAGTACTTC
TRBJ1-2,few,14,TRBV3-1,TRBD1,CASSRQGSSFGYTF,TGTGCCAGCAGCCGACAGGGGAGTTCTTTTGGCTACACCTTC
TRBJ2-6,.,17,TRBV30,.,CAWSISGINAGANVLTF,TGTGCCTGGAGTATTTCAGGGATAAACGCTGGGGCCAACGTCCTGACTTTC